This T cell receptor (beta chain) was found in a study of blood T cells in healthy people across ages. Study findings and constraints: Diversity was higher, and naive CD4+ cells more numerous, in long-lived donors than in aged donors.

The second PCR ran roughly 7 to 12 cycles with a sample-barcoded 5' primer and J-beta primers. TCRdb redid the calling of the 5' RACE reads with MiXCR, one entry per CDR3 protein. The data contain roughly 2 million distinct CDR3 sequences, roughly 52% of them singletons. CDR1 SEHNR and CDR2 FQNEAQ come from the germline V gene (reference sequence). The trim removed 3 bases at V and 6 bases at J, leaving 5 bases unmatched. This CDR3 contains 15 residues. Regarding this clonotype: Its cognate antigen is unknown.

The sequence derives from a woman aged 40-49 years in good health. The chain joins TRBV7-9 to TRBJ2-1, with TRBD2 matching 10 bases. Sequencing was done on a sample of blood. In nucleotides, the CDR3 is TGTGCCAGCAGCTTTCCGGGACTAGCGCCCAATGAGCAGTTCTTC. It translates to CASSFPGLAPNEQFF. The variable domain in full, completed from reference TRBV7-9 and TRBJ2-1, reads DTGVSQNPRHKITKRGQNVTFRCDPISEHNRLYWYRQTLGQGPEFLTYFQNEAQLEKSRLLSDRFSAERPKGSFSTLEIQRTEQGDSAMYLCASSFPGLAPNEQFFGPGTRLTVL.